The clone carrying this T cell receptor (beta chain) was seen only a few times. What it binds is not known. Other DNA sequences in the same sample also yield this CDR3. Lesional scalp punch biopsies and peripheral blood came from alopecia areata patients. Sorting of PBMCs yielded the CD4+ and CD8+ T cells. This record belongs to a study of CD8+ T cells in alopecia areata. Looking at the study overall: Tofacitinib was given for 6 to 18 months, then stopped for 6 months. Study results and caveats: Researchers report lesional scalp, most notably alopecia totalis/universalis, outstripped normal scalp in clonality.

RNA extraction was followed by reverse transcription into cDNA, which acted as the sequencing template. Clones were sequenced by immunoSEQ multiplex PCR, and TCRdb holds only the in-frame ones, with some missing. The sample carries 140,000 to 150,000 clones, roughly 46% recorded once. The CDR3 spans 13 residues. V lost 1 base, J lost 9 bases, and 10 bases lay in between. From germline, CDR1 is SGHVS and CDR2 FNYEAQ. The rearrangement joins TRBV7-6 to TRBJ2-1; no firm D call. This sequence was found in a human donor with alopecia areata. Sequenced material: CD4+ T cells sorted from blood, taken at week 0. This chain's CDR3 is CASSLGRGTEQFF. Written as DNA, the CDR3 is TGTGCCAGCAGCTTAGGGCGAGGCACTGAGCAGTTCTTC. Drawing the rest from reference TRBV7-6 and TRBJ2-1, the complete variable domain is GAGVSQSPRYKVTKRGQDVALRCDPISGHVSLYWYRQALGQGPEFLTYFNYEAQQDKSGLPNDRFSAERPEGSISTLTIQRTEQRDSAMYRCASSLGRGTEQFFGPGTRLTVL.